This section outlines one T cell receptor (beta chain) sequence together with its context. Its antigen is not identified. These data originate in a study of cytotoxic CD8 clonotypes in ibrutinib-treated CLL. Looking at the study overall: Recorded responses included about 25 partial and 2 complete; following median around 68 months, approximately 15 stayed remitted and roughly 12 progressed. Overall study results and limits: Baseline-level clonality went beyond age-matched healthy donors and moved in step with circulating CD8+ T-cell counts. Public clonotypes, found uncommonly, either contracted or stayed stable on treatment.

Produced via immunoSEQ multiplex PCR; TCRdb's table is partial and in-frame only. Of 55,000 to 85,000 clones listed, around nine tenths are singletons. Sample: PBMCs, taken after 12 months of ibrutinib treatment. This receptor was identified in a human donor with chronic lymphocytic leukemia.

The CDR3 DNA reads TGTGCCAGCAGTGAAATCCCCTCTAGCGGGAGCAAAGGTGAGCAGTTCTTC. It is translated as CASSEIPSSGSKGEQFF. The chain combines TRBV2 with TRBJ2-1; TRBD2 agrees at 10 bases. The CDR3 sequence is 17 residues long. The germline V gene encodes CDR1 SNHLY and CDR2 FYNNEI. Trimming removed 2 bases from V and 9 bases from J; junction bases left unmatched: 13.